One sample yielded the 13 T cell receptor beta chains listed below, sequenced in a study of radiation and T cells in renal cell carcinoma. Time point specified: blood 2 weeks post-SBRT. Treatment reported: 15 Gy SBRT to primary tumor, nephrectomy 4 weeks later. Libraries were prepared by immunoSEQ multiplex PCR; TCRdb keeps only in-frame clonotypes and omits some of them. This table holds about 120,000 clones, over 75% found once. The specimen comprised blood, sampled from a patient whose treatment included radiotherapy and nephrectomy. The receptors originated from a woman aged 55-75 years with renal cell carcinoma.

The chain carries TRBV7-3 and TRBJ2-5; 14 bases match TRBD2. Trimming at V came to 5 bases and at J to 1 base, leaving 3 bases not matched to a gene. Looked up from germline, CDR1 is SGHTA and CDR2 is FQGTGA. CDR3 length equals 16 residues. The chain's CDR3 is CASSPGLAGGQETQYF. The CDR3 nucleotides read TGTGCCAGCAGCCCCGGACTAGCGGGGGGCCAAGAGACCCAGTACTTC.

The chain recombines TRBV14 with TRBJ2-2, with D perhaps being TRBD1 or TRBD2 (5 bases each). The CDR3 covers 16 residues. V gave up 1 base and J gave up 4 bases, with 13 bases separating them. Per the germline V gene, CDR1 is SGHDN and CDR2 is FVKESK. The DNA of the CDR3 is TGTGCCAGCAGCCAAGTGTGGTCAGGGAGCACCGGGGAGCTGTTTTTT. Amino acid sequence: CASSQVWSGSTGELFF. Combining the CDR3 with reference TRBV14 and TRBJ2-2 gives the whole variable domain EAGVTQFPSHSVIEKGQTVTLRCDPISGHDNLYWYRRVMGKEIKFLLHFVKESKQDESGMPNNRFLAERTGGTYSTLKVQPAELEDSGVYFCASSQVWSGSTGELFFGEGSRLTVL.

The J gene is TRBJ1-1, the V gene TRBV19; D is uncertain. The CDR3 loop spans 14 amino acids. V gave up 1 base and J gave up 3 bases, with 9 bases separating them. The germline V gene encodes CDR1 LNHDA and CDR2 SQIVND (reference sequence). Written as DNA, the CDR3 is TGTGCCAGTAGTATAGGAGGTTGGGACACTGAAGCTTTCTTT. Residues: CASSIGGWDTEAFF.

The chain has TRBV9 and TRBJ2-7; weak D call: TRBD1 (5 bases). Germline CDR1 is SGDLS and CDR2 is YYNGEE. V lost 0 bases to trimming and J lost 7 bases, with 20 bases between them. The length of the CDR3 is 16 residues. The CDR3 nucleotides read TGTGCCAGCAGCGTAGCTACGGAGAGATCCCAGGGAGAGCAGTACTTC. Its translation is CASSVATERSQGEQYF.

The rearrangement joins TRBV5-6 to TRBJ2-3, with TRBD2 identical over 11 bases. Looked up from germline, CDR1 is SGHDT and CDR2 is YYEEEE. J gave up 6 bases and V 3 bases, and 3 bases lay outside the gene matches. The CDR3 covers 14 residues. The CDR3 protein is CASSSLAGVDTQYF. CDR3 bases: TGTGCCAGCAGCTCACTAGCGGGGGTGGATACGCAGTATTTT.

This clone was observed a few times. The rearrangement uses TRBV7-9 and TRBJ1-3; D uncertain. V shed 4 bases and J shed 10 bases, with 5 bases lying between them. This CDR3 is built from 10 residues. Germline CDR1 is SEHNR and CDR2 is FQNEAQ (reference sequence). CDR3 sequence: CASSSSTIYF. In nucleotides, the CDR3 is TGTGCCAGCAGCTCCTCAACCATATATTTT.

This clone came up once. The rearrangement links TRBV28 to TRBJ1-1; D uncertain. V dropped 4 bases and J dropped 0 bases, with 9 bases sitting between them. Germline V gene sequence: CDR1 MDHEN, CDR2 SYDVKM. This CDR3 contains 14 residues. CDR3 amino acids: CASSSLVMNTEAFF. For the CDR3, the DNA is TGTGCCAGCAGTTCGCTCGTCATGAACACTGAAGCTTTCTTT.

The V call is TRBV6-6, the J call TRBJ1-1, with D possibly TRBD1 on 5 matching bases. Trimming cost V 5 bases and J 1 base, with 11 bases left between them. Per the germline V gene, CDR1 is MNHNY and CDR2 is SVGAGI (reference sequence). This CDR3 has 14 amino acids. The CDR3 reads CASSPGRWNTEAFF. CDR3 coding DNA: TGTGCCAGCAGTCCGGGACGTTGGAACACTGAAGCTTTCTTT.

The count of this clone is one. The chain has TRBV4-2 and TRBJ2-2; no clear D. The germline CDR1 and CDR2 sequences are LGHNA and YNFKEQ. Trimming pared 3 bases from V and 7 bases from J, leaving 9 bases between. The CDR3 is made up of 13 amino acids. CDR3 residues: CASSQKLSGELFF. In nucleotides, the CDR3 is TGTGCCAGCAGCCAGAAACTTAGCGGGGAGCTGTTTTTT.

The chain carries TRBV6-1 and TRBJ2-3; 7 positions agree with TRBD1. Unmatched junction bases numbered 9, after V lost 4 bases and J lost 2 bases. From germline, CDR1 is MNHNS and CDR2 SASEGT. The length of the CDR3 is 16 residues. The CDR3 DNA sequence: TGTGCCAGCAGTGTAATCCGGGACAGTGTCACAGATACGCAGTATTTT. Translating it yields CASSVIRDSVTDTQYF.

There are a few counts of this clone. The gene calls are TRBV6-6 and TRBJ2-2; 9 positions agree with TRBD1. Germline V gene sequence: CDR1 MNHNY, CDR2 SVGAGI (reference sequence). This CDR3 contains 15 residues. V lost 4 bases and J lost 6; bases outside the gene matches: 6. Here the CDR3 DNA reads TGTGCCAGCAGTTCTCCAGGGACAGGGCCCGGGGAGCTGTTTTTT. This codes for CASSSPGTGPGELFF.

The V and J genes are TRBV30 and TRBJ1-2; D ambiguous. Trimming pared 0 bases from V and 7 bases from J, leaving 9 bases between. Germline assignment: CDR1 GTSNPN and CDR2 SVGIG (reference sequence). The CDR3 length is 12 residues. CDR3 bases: TGTGCCTGGAGTGTAGCCATAAGTGGCTACACCTTC. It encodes CAWSVAISGYTF.

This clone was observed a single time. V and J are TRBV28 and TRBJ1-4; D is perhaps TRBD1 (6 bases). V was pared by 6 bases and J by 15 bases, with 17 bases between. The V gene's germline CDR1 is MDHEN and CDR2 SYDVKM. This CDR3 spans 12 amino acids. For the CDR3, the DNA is TGTGCCAGCAGCACAACAGGGAAAGAAATGTTTTTT. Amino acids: CASSTTGKEMFF.